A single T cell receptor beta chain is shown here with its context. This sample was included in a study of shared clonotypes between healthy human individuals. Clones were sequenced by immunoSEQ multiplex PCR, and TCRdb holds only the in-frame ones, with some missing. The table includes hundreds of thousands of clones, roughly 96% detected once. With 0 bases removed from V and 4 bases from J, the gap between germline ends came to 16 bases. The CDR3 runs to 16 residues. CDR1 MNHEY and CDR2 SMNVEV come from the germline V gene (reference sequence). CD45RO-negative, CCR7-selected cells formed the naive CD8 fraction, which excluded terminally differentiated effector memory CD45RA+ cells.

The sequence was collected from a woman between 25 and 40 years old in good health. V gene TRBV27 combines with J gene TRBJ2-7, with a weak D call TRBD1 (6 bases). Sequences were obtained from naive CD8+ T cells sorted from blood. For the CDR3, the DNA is TGTGCCAGCAGTTTATCGATCGGACAGAGAATGTACGAGCAGTACTTC. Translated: CASSLSIGQRMYEQYF.